This TCR beta chain was recovered during a study of shared clonotypes between healthy human individuals (dated by TCRdb to the early 2020s). With respect to the entire study: The cohort included three men and a couple of women between 18 and 49 years of age. For each donor, CD4 naive and CD4 memory were each given three plates, CD8 naive was given two plates, and CD8 memory was given one plate. Leukapheresis yielded between about 0.9 and 9 billion PBMCs per donor. To increase sequencing depth and limit assay-specific biases, TCR repertoire library preparation and sequencing were carried out by different laboratories using diverse techniques. To estimate repertoire size and how much clonotype sharing occurs between individuals, the study deeply sequenced the blood TCR repertoires of about five healthy adults.

Using the deep immunoSEQ assay, TCR CDR3 regions were amplified from genomic DNA by multiplex PCR. Extracted genomic DNA from each cell subset was spread evenly across all wells of several immunoSEQ 96-well plates, with each plate serving as a replicate. For sorted subsets, roughly 200 ng of genomic DNA, equivalent to 30,000 or so T cell genomes, went into each replicate PCR. The purified libraries were quantified using a Qubit 3.0 fluorometer, sized with a Bioanalyzer 2100, and then quantified again using the KAPA Library Quantification kit. Each immunoSEQ 96-well plate was sequenced on its own single-read 150-cycle Illumina NextSeq 550 flow cell. The published analysis was carried out like this. Because the immunoSEQ output included only junctional sequences and no quality scores, the filtering could not be the same as the filtering used for full-length reads. To assign V/J genes and CDR3, sequences were annotated against IMGT germline references using PyIR, a Python wrapper for IgBLAST v1.9. Any read was removed if the V/J assignment was weak (E-value above 1e-6), the CDR3 was missing, or the read contained stop codons, out-of-frame junctions, or ambiguous translated residues. V3J clonotypes were defined as sequences sharing the same inferred V gene, J gene, and CDR3 amino acid sequence. To compute the percentage overlap between repertoires, the number of shared unique clonotypes was divided by the size of the smaller repertoire. Repertoire richness was assessed with RTK rarefaction, the Chao1 estimator, and Recon v2.1 estimates of unobserved clonotypes. OLGA was used to compute generation probabilities for all TCRbeta clonotypes that the gDNA method yielded from several donors. Held by TCRdb, this immuneACCESS table contains in-frame sequences only and omits some clones. Under half of the omission traces to an unresolved V gene where checked; the cause of the rest is unknown. V and J calls and clone size are copied from that table; D and trimming were computed from the DNA. This sample comprises 950,000 to 1,300,000 clones, more than 60% of them detected only once. The ten largest clones add up to roughly 1.5% of the sample.

Healthy HIV-negative adults with no recently reported acute infections or vaccinations were included as donors. Only Caucasian adults living in Nashville, Tennessee, USA were represented among the donors. Magnetic negative selection was used to enrich CD4+ T cells, after which naive cells were positively selected on CD45RA and the negative fraction became the memory subset. Blood was obtained by leukapheresis, after which PBMCs were separated by Ficoll-Histopaque density gradient centrifugation and cryopreserved in liquid nitrogen vapor phase. Purity and quantity of every magnetically sorted T cell population were checked by analytical flow cytometry. Genomic DNA was isolated from every sorted fraction and measured by UV absorbance on a Nanodrop 2000c. General study outcomes and caveats: Naive subsets generally had larger estimated clonotype richness than memory subsets did. Higher generation probabilities were observed for clonotypes shared by all four sorted-subset donors than for non-shared clonotypes. Sharing across several donors was observed for about 4.8% of naive CD4, 3.5% of naive CD8, 2% to 2.5% of memory CD4, and about 0.4% of memory CD8 clonotypes. Incomplete sequencing was indicated by rarefaction of sorted-subset datasets, despite the large sequencing depth. Only blood was sampled, and tissue TCR repertoires likely differ from those in blood. The genetic and exposure-history diversity represented was limited by the small number of donors. Based on pairwise subsampling, the degree of clonotype sharing among donors was expected to be affected by sequencing depth.

About this clone itself: No antigen is known for it. Base qualities are not provided; no much larger clone lies one nucleotide away.

The germline V gene provides CDR1 SGHTA and CDR2 FQGNSA. The junction carries 14 bases between V and J, which are trimmed by 5 bases and 12 bases respectively. Reading from cysteine to phenylalanine, the CDR3 counts 12 amino acids. The read is trimmed to its CDR3 DNA, 36 bases read in frame from base 1. Material for sequencing was memory CD4+ T cells sorted from blood. The cell subset or site label corresponds to: CD45RA-negative fraction. This sequence uses TRBV7-2 and TRBJ2-1; no confident D gene assignment can be made. The sequence was collected from a young man in good health. The DNA reads as follows: TGTGCCAGCAGCCAAGGTGTGTTTAGGCAGTTCTTC. Translated, this is CASSQGVFRQFF.